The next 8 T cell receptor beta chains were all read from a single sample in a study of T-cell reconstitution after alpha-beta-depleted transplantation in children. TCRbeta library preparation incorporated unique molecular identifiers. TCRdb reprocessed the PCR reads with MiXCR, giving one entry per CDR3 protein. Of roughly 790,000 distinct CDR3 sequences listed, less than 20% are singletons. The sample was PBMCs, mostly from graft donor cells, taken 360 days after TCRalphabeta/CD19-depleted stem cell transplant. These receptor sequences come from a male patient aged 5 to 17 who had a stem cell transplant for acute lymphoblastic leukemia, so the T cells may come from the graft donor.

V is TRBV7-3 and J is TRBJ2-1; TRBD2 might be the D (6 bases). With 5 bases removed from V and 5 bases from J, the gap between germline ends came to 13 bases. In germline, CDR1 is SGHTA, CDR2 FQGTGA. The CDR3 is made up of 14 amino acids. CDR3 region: CASSPWRGDNEQFF. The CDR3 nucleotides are TGTGCCAGCAGCCCCTGGAGGGGCGACAATGAGCAGTTCTTC.

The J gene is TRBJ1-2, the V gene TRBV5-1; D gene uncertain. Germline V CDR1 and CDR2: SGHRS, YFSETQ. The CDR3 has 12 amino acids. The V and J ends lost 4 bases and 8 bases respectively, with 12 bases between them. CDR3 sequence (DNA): TGCGCCAGCAGCGGGGAGGGATCCGGCTACACCTTC. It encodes CASSGEGSGYTF.

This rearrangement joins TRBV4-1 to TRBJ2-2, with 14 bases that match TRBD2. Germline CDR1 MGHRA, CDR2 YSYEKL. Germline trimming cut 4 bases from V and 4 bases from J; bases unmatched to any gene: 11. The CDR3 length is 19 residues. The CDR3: CASSLSGTSGSRGTGELFF. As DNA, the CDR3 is TGCGCCAGCAGCCTTTCCGGGACTAGCGGGAGTAGGGGCACCGGGGAGCTGTTTTTT.

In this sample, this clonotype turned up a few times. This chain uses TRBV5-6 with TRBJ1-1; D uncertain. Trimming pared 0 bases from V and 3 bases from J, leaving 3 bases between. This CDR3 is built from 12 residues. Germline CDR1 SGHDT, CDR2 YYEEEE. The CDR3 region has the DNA TGTGCCAGCAGCTTGGCCTACACTGAAGCTTTCTTT. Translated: CASSLAYTEAFF. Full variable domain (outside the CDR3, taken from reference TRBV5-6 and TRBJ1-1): DAGVTQSPTHLIKTRGQQVTLRCSPKSGHDTVSWYQQALGQGPQFIFQYYEEEERQRGNFPDRFSGHQFPNYSSELNVNALLLGDSALYLCASSLAYTEAFFGQGTRLTVV.

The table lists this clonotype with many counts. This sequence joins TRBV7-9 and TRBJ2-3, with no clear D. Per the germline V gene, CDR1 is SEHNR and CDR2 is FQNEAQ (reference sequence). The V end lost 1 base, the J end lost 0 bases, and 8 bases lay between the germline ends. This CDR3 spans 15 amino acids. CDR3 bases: TGTGCCAGCAGCTTAGTAACCGCCAGCACAGATACGCAGTATTTT. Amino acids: CASSLVTASTDTQYF.

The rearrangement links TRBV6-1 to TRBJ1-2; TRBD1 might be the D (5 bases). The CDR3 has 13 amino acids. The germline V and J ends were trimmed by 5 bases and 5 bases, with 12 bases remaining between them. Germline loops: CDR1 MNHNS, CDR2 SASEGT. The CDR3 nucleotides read TGTGCCAGCAGTAATGAACAGGTTTATGGCTACACCTTC. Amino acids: CASSNEQVYGYTF.

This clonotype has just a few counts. CDR3 in amino acids: CASRLMKGGRNEQFF. CDR3 bases: TGTGCCAGCAGACTAATGAAGGGGGGGAGGAATGAGCAGTTCTTC. V usage is TRBV3-1 and J usage is TRBJ2-1, with D tentatively TRBD2 (7 bases). This CDR3 region has 15 residues. The V end was cut by 6 bases, the J end by 7 bases, with 19 bases between. Per the germline V gene, CDR1 is LGHDT and CDR2 is YNNKEL (reference sequence).

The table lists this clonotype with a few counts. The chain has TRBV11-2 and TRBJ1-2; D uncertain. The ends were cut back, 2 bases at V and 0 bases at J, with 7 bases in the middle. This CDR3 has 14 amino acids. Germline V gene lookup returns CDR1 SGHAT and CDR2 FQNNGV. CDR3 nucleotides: TGTGCCAGCAGCTTACCCAAAGCTAACTATGGCTACACCTTC. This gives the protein CASSLPKANYGYTF.